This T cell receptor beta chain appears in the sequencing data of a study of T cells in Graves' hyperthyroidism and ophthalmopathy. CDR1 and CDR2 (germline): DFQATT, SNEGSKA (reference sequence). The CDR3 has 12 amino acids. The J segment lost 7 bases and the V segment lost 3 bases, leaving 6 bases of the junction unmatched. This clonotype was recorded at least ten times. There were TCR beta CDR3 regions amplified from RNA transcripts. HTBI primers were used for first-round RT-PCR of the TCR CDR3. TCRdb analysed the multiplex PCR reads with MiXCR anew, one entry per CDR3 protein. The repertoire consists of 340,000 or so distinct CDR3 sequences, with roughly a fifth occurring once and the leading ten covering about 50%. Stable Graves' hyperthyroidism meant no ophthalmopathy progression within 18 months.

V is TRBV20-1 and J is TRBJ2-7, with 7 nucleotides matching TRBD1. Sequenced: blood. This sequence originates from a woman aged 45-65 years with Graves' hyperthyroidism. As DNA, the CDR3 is TGCAGTGCTAGGACAGGGCCCCGGGAGCAGTACTTC. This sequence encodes CSARTGPREQYF.